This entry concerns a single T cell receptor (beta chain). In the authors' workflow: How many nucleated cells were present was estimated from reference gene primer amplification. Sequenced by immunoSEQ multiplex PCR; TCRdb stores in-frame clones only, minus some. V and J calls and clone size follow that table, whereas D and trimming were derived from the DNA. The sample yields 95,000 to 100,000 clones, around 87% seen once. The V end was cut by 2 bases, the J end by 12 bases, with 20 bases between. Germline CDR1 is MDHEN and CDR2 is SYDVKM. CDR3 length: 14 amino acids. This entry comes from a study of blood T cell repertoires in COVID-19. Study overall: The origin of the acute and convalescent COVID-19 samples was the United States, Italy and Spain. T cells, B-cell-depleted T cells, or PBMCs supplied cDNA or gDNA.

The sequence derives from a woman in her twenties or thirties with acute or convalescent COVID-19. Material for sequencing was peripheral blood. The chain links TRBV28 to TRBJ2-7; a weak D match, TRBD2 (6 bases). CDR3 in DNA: TGTGCCAGCAGTTTACACGCGGAGGGGCCCAGGTGGTACTTC. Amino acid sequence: CASSLHAEGPRWYF.